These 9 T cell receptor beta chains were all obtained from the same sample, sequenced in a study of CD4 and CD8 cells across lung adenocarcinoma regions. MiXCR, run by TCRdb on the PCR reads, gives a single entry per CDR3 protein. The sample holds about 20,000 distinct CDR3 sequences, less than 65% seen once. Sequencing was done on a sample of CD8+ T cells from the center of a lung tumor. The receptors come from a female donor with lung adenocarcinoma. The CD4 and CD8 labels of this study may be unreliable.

DNA of the CDR3: TGTGCCAGCAGTGAACAGGGGCAAGAGACCCAGTACTTC. This gives the protein CASSEQGQETQYF. The rearrangement joins TRBV6-1 to TRBJ2-5, with a tentative D call TRBD1 (6 bases). Germline V gene lookup returns CDR1 MNHNS and CDR2 SASEGT. Trimming stripped 2 bases from V and 2 bases from J, with 6 bases between. The CDR3 extends over 13 amino acids.

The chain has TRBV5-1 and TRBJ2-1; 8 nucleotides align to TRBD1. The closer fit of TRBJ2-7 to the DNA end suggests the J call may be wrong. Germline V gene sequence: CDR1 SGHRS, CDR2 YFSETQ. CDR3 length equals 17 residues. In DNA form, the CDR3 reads TGCGCCAGCAGCTTGGCCAAGGTGACAGGGGTCGTCTACGAGCAGTACTTC. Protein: CASSLAKVTGVVYEQYF.

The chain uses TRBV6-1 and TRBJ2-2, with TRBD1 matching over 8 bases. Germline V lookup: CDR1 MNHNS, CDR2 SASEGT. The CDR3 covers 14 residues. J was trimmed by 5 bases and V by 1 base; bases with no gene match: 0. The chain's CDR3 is CASSEGTGTGELFF. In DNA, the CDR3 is TGTGCCAGCAGTGAAGGGACAGGGACCGGGGAGCTGTTTTTT.

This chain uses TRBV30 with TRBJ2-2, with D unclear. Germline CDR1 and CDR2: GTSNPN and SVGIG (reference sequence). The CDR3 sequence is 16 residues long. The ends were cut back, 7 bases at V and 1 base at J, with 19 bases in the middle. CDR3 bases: TGTGCCTATCCGAAATCGCTGGCGATGAACACCGGGGAGCTGTTTTTT. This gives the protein CAYPKSLAMNTGELFF. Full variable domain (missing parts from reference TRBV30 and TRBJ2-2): SQTIHQWPATLVQPVGSPLSLECTVEGTSNPNLYWYRQAAGRGLQLLFYSVGIGQISSEVPQNLSASRPQDRQFILSSKKLLLSDSGFYLCAYPKSLAMNTGELFFGEGSRLTVL.

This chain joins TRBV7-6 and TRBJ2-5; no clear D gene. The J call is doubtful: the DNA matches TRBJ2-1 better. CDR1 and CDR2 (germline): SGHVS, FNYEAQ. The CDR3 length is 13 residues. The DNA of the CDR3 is TGTGCCAGCAGCTTAGCGGCTTACAATGAGCAGTTCTTC. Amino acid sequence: CASSLAAYNEQFF.

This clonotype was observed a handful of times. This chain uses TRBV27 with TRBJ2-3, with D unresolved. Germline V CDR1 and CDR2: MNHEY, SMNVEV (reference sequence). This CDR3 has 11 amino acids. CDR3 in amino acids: CGGGDQETQYF. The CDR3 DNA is TGTGGCGGCGGTGATCAAGAGACGCAGTATTTT.

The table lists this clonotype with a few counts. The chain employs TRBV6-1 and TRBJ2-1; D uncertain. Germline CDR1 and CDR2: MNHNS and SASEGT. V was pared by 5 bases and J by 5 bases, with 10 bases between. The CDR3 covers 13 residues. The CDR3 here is CASSKKMNNEQFF. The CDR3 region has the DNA TGTGCCAGCAGTAAAAAGATGAACAATGAGCAGTTCTTC.

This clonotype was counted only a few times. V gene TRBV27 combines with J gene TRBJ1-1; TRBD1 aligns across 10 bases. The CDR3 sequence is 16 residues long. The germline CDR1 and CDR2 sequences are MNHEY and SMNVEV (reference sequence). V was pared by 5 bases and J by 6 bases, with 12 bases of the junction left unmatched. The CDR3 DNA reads TGTGCCAGCAGTAGGAGGACAGGGGGTTCGGGGGCTGAAGCTTTCTTT. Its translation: CASSRRTGGSGAEAFF.

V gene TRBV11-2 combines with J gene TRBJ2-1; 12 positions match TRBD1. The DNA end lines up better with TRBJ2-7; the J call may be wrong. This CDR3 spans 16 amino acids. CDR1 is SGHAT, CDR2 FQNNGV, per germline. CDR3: CASSSRDRGLIAEQYF. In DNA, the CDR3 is TGTGCCAGCAGCTCGCGGGACAGGGGGCTCATAGCCGAGCAGTACTTC.